The 9 T cell receptor beta chains given below trace back to one sample, sequenced in a study of OX40 agonist ivuxolimab in advanced cancers. Measured with immunoSEQ multiplex PCR; TCRdb has only the in-frame clones, and not every one. The table includes about 86,000 clones, about 90% detected once. Here the sequenced sample was CD4+ or CD8+ T cells sorted from blood, taken in a trial of the OX40 agonist ivuxolimab. These receptors originate from an adult with an advanced solid tumor such as melanoma, head and neck, liver or kidney cancer.

V usage is TRBV5-6 and J usage is TRBJ2-5; either TRBD1 or TRBD2 may fit D (5 bases each). Trimming removed 4 bases at V and 0 bases at J, with 10 bases between. Germline V CDR1 and CDR2: SGHDT, YYEEEE. The CDR3 covers 14 residues. CDR3 bases: TGTGCCAGCAGCCACGTGGGGGACCAAGAGACCCAGTACTTC. Its protein is CASSHVGDQETQYF.

The CDR3 DNA reads TGTGCCAGCTCATCGGACAGGGTTAATGGCTACACCTTC. Translation gives CASSSDRVNGYTF. This chain connects TRBV18 to TRBJ1-2; the match to TRBD1 covers 8 bases. The CDR3 has 13 amino acids. Germline V gene data show CDR1 as KGHSH and CDR2 as LQKENI. Losses at the gene ends were 5 bases for V and 6 bases for J; bases not matched to a gene: 5. The complete variable domain, with remaining parts taken from reference TRBV18 and TRBJ1-2, reads NAGVMQNPRHLVRRRGQEARLRCSPMKGHSHVYWYRQLPEEGLKFMVYLQKENIIDESGMPKERFSAEFPKEGPSILRIQQVVRGDSAAYFCASSSDRVNGYTFGSGTRLTVV.

The chain recombines TRBV7-2 with TRBJ2-3, with D perhaps TRBD2 (6 bases). CDR1 SGHTA and CDR2 FQGNSA come from the germline V gene. V dropped 3 bases and J dropped 0 bases, with 16 bases sitting between them. This CDR3 is built from 17 residues. For the CDR3, the DNA is TGTGCCAGCAGCTTGCGGGGAGGAGCGGCTAGCACAGATACGCAGTATTTT. Its protein is CASSLRGGAASTDTQYF.

The V call is TRBV20-1, the J call TRBJ2-5; the D is unclear. The J call is doubtful: the DNA matches TRBJ2-7 better. The CDR3 is 11 residues long. Germline CDR1 DFQATT, CDR2 SNEGSKA (reference sequence). The CDR3 DNA sequence: TGCAGTGCTAGTCCCCCTGGCGAGCAGTACTTC. Protein sequence: CSASPPGEQYF.

This CDR3 is CAWSVFGGNEKLFF. Here the CDR3 DNA reads TGTGCCTGGAGTGTATTTGGGGGTAATGAAAAACTGTTTTTT. The J gene is TRBJ1-4, the V gene TRBV30; a weak D match, TRBD1 (5 bases). Per the germline V gene, CDR1 is GTSNPN and CDR2 is SVGIG (reference sequence). This CDR3 comprises 14 residues. V dropped 0 bases and J dropped 4 bases, with 9 bases sitting between them. Based on the CDR3 plus reference TRBV30 and TRBJ1-4, the full variable domain is SQTIHQWPATLVQPVGSPLSLECTVEGTSNPNLYWYRQAAGRGLQLLFYSVGIGQISSEVPQNLSASRPQDRQFILSSKKLLLSDSGFYLCAWSVFGGNEKLFFGSGTQLSVL.

This sequence joins TRBV19 and TRBJ2-2; 11 bases fit TRBD2. The CDR3 is 17 residues long. Germline V gives CDR1 LNHDA, CDR2 SQIVND (reference sequence). V trimming: 5 bases; J trimming: 0 bases; junction bases outside the gene matches: 5. DNA of the CDR3: TGTGCCAGTAGTTCTCCTAGCGGGAGGTCGAACACCGGGGAGCTGTTTTTT. Translation gives CASSSPSGRSNTGELFF.

The chain carries TRBV28 and TRBJ2-1; 7 nucleotides agree with TRBD2. Germline CDR1 reads MDHEN; CDR2 reads SYDVKM. Germline trimming cut 0 bases from V and 4 bases from J; bases unmatched to any gene: 12. The CDR3 contains 18 residues. CDR3 sequence reads: CASSLWGVGGSRYNEQFF. The CDR3 coding sequence is TGTGCCAGCAGTTTATGGGGTGTCGGCGGGAGTCGATACAATGAGCAGTTCTTC. Variable domain in full (rest from reference TRBV28 and TRBJ2-1): DVKVTQSSRYLVKRTGEKVFLECVQDMDHENMFWYRQDPGLGLRLIYFSYDVKMKEKGDIPEGYSVSREKKERFSLILESASTNQTSMYLCASSLWGVGGSRYNEQFFGPGTRLTVL.

The rearrangement uses TRBV12-5 and TRBJ2-3, with TRBD2 identical over 10 bases. The CDR3 is made up of 12 amino acids. The germline CDR1 and CDR2 sequences are LGHNT and FRNRAP. Germline trimming cut 7 bases from V and 8 bases from J; bases unmatched to any gene: 3. CDR3 nucleotides: TGTGCTAGTGCTTCTAGCGGGAGTACGCAGTATTTT. This codes for CASASSGSTQYF. Looking up the rest from reference TRBV12-5 and TRBJ2-3 gives the full variable domain: DARVTQTPRHKVTEMGQEVTMRCQPILGHNTVFWYRQTMMQGLELLAYFRNRAPLDDSGMPKDRFSAEMPDATLATLKIQPSEPRDSAVYFCASASSGSTQYFGPGTRLTVL.

The gene calls are TRBV27 and TRBJ1-2; maybe TRBD1 (5 bases). The CDR3 loop spans 13 amino acids. V dropped 8 bases and J dropped 8 bases, with 18 bases sitting between them. Germline assignment: CDR1 MNHEY and CDR2 SMNVEV (reference sequence). CDR3: CASAGGLDRGYTF. DNA of the CDR3: TGTGCCAGCGCGGGGGGATTGGACCGCGGCTACACCTTC.